This T cell receptor (beta chain) comes out of a study of human T cells and chemical hapten exposure. Whole-study context: Researchers reported sensitizing a roughly 2 cm by roughly 2 cm upper inner arm skin site with 2% DPC. Weekly diphenylcyclopropenone doses were given to patients' scalps across the approximately 25-week study.

Stated time point: pre-sensitization, week 0. The treatment: therapeutic diphenylcyclopropenone sensitization with weekly scalp DPC. At patch-test visits, sampling came before the patch test. Study-level findings and limits: DPC sensitization produced no change in TCRs with frequency above 1 in 1000.

Germline V gene sequence: CDR1 SNHLY, CDR2 FYNNEI. CDR3 length: 13 amino acids. This clonotype was seen a handful of times. The antigen remains unidentified. A read error may account for a junction end that differs from germline. TCRdb fed the RACE reads into MiXCR, producing one record per CDR3 protein. The repertoire consists of more than 300,000 distinct CDR3 sequences, with roughly 5.3% occurring once and the leading ten covering 2.5% to 3%. J is TRBJ1-5 and V is TRBV2; unclear D gene. This receptor was identified in a woman aged 50 to 60 with alopecia areata. Some clones in this sample may be carry-over from other donors' samples. The sample in question was whole blood, obtained in connection with sensitization to the hapten diphenylcyclopropenone (DPC). CDR3: CASGEEVNQPQHF. CDR3 nucleotides: TGTGCCAGCGGTGAGGAGGTCAATCAGCCCCAGCATTTT.